What follows describes a single T cell receptor (beta chain). CDR3 length: 14 amino acids. Germline assignment: CDR1 GTSNPN and CDR2 SVGIG (reference sequence). The V and J ends lost 5 bases and 1 base respectively, with 9 bases between them. The data derive from a study of T cell changes during pregnancy in multiple sclerosis. TCRdb's table, derived via immunoSEQ multiplex PCR, lists solely in-frame clones and lacks some. Of 50,000 to 75,000 clones listed, 93% are singletons. This sequence joins TRBV30 and TRBJ2-6, with D tentatively TRBD2 (5 bases). The specimen comprised CD8+ T cells from peripheral blood mononuclear cells, sampled in the third trimester of pregnancy. The receptor was derived from a female donor with multiple sclerosis, enrolled in a pregnancy study. CDR3 sequence reads: CAWDRTSGANVLTF. In nucleotides, the CDR3 is TGTGCCTGGGACCGGACTTCTGGGGCCAACGTCCTGACTTTC.